This T cell receptor beta chain emerged from a study of T cell responses to AZD1222 COVID-19 vaccine. Sequencing used immunoSEQ multiplex PCR; TCRdb keeps in-frame clones, though not all of them. Among roughly 56,000 clones listed, 70% to 90% were seen once. Germline lookup yields CDR1 LGHDT and CDR2 YNNKEL (reference sequence). Trimming left V 1 base short and J 5 bases short, with 22 bases between. The CDR3 is 18 amino acids. Comments on this clone: Its specificity is not known.

General observations from the study: With dominance at 160-218 and 743-854, vaccine-associated CD4 TCRs spanned spike.

This specimen consisted of peripheral blood, obtained on day 0 of AZD1222 vaccination. V gene TRBV3-1 (or the pseudogene TRBV3-2) combines with J gene TRBJ2-3; D is unclear. The clonotype was recovered from an adult in good health. CDR3 coding DNA: TGTGCCAGCAGCCAAGGAACTCCCCACTCAGCGTTTCAAGATACGCAGTATTTT. As protein: CASSQGTPHSAFQDTQYF.